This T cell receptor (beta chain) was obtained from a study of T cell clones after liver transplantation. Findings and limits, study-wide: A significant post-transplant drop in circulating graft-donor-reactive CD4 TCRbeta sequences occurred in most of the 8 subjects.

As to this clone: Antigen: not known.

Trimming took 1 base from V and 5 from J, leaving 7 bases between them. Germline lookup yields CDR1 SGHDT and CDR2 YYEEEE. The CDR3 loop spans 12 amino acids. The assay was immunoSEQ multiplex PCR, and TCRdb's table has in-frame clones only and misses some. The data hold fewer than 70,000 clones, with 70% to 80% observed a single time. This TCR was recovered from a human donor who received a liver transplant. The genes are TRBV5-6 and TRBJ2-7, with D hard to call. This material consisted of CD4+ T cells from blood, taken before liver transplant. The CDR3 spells CASSLLRNEQYF. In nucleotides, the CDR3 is TGTGCCAGCAGCTTGTTGCGGAACGAGCAGTACTTC.